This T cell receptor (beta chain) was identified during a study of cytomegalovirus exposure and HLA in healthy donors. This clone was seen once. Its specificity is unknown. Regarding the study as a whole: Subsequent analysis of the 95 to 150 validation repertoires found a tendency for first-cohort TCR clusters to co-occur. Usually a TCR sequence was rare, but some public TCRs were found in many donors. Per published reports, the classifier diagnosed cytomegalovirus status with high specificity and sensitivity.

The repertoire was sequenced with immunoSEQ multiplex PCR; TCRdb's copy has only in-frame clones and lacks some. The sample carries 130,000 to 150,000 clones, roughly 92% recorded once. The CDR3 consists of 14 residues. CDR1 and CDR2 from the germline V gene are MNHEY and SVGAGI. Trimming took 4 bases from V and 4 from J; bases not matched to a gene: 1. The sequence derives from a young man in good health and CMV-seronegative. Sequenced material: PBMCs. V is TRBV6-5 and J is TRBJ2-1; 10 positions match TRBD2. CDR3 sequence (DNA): TGTGCCAGCAGTTTAGCGGGAGGATACAATGAGCAGTTCTTC. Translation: CASSLAGGYNEQFF.